Presented here are 23 T cell receptor beta chains from one specimen sequenced in a study of OX40 agonist ivuxolimab in advanced cancers. Clones were read by immunoSEQ multiplex PCR, and TCRdb kept only the in-frame ones, dropping some. This sample has 80,000 or so clones, with around 86% found just once. The sequenced sample was CD4+ or CD8+ T cells sorted from blood, obtained in a trial of the OX40 agonist ivuxolimab. These receptors all come from an adult with an advanced solid tumor such as melanoma, head and neck, liver or kidney cancer.

V is TRBV7-6 and J is TRBJ2-7; maybe TRBD1 (5 bases). The CDR3 extends over 15 amino acids. Germline assignment: CDR1 SGHVS and CDR2 FNYEAQ. Trimming pared 4 bases from V and 4 bases from J, leaving 17 bases between. The CDR3 here is CASSSPGAGRYEQYF. CDR3 coding DNA: TGTGCCAGCAGCTCCCCTGGGGCAGGAAGATACGAGCAGTACTTC.

The chain has TRBV18 and TRBJ2-6, with 8 bases lining up with TRBD1. V dropped 3 bases and J dropped 4; count of bases not matched to a gene: 11. Per the germline V gene, CDR1 is KGHSH and CDR2 is LQKENI. This CDR3 is built from 18 residues. The CDR3 sequence is CASSPRQGTLSGANVLTF. The CDR3 DNA is TGTGCCAGCTCACCCCGACAGGGGACCCTTTCCGGGGCCAACGTCCTGACTTTC.

The chain combines TRBV5-1 with TRBJ1-5; 7 nucleotides line up with TRBD1. The CDR3 is 13 residues long. Trimming cost V 2 bases and J 10 bases; bases outside gene matches: 6. Germline assignment: CDR1 SGHRS and CDR2 YFSETQ. CDR3: CASSFGGGKPQHF. The CDR3 coding sequence is TGCGCCAGCAGCTTCGGAGGGGGCAAACCCCAGCATTTT.

This chain joins TRBV19 and TRBJ1-5; perhaps TRBD1 as D (6 bases). V was shortened by 4 bases and J by 3 bases, with 10 bases between the two germline ends. The CDR3 has 14 residues. CDR1 LNHDA and CDR2 SQIVND come from the germline V gene (reference sequence). As DNA, the CDR3 is TGTGCCAGTAGTAGGAGGGGGGTCAATCAGCCCCAGCATTTT. This sequence encodes CASSRRGVNQPQHF.

The genes are TRBV2 and TRBJ2-2, with D perhaps TRBD2 (5 bases). The CDR3 is made up of 14 amino acids. The V and J ends lost 5 bases and 5 bases respectively, with 12 bases between them. Germline lookup yields CDR1 SNHLY and CDR2 FYNNEI. The CDR3 loop reads CASSSFRETGELFF. The CDR3 DNA reads as TGTGCCAGCAGTAGTTTTAGGGAGACCGGGGAGCTGTTTTTT.

This chain connects TRBV19 to TRBJ2-1; D is perhaps TRBD1 or TRBD2 (5 bases each). V lost 5 bases and J 12 bases, leaving 23 bases between the germline ends. CDR1 and CDR2 (germline): LNHDA, SQIVND (reference sequence). This CDR3 has 15 amino acids. The CDR3 DNA is TGTGCCAGTAGTTTTCTGAACGCAGGGAGCCCCCGGCAGTTCTTC. Residues: CASSFLNAGSPRQFF.

This clone has a handful of counts. The J gene is TRBJ2-7, the V gene TRBV28, with 9 positions matching TRBD2. The germline V gene has CDR1 MDHEN and CDR2 SYDVKM. This CDR3 spans 13 amino acids. Trimming removed 2 bases from V and 4 bases from J; junction bases left unmatched: 0. The CDR3 coding sequence is TGTGCCAGCAGTTTAGCGGGGGGGTACGAGCAGTACGTC. It is translated as CASSLAGGYEQYV.

The chain employs TRBV29-1 and TRBJ1-1; possible D gene TRBD1, 5 bases. This CDR3 is 12 amino acids long. From germline, CDR1 is SQVTM and CDR2 ANQGSEA. Trimming shortened V by 4 bases and J by 2 bases, and 8 bases separated the two germline ends. The CDR3 reads CSVVGANTEAFF. CDR3 coding DNA: TGCAGCGTTGTTGGGGCAAACACTGAAGCTTTCTTT.

This chain connects TRBV6-5 to TRBJ1-1; D gene uncertain. V lost 4 bases and J lost 0, with 9 bases in between. Germline V gene lookup returns CDR1 MNHEY and CDR2 SVGAGI. This CDR3 region has 14 residues. The CDR3 here is CASSSTAMNTEAFF. In DNA, the CDR3 is TGTGCCAGCAGTTCAACGGCCATGAACACTGAAGCTTTCTTT.

This chain uses TRBV5-1 with TRBJ2-1; a possible D gene is TRBD2 (6 bases). Germline loops: CDR1 SGHRS, CDR2 YFSETQ. Trimming took 7 bases from V and 4 from J, leaving 18 bases between them. The CDR3 loop spans 15 amino acids. CDR3 sequence (DNA): TGCGCCAGCCGGAGGGACCTCATCCCTTACAATGAGCAGTTCTTC. Protein product: CASRRDLIPYNEQFF.

Concerning this clone itself: This sample includes further DNA sequences coding for the same CDR3. The rearrangement joins TRBV30 to TRBJ2-7; D may correspond to TRBD1 or TRBD2 (5 bases each). With 3 bases removed from V and 0 bases from J, the gap between germline ends came to 9 bases. The V gene's germline CDR1 is GTSNPN and CDR2 SVGIG (reference sequence). The CDR3 contains 13 residues. The CDR3 DNA follows: TGTGCCTGGAGGTCAGGGAGCTCCTACGAGCAGTACTTC. Its protein is CAWRSGSSYEQYF.

This clone was found once. J is TRBJ1-2 and V is TRBV19, with D uncertain. Trimming cost V 7 bases and J 0 bases, with 15 bases left between them. Germline CDR1 LNHDA, CDR2 SQIVND (reference sequence). The CDR3 covers 15 residues. The CDR3 spells CASTTGRWANYGYTF. DNA of the CDR3: TGTGCCAGTACCACTGGACGGTGGGCTAACTATGGCTACACCTTC.

The sample holds one count of this clone. V gene TRBV6-1 combines with J gene TRBJ2-2; D is perhaps TRBD1 (5 bases). Per germline, CDR1 MNHNS and CDR2 SASEGT. Deletions cut 5 bases from V and 3 bases from J, with 10 bases between. This CDR3 region has 14 residues. The CDR3 coding sequence is TGTGCCAGCAGTATACAGGCTTACACCGGGGAGCTGTTTTTT. Amino acids: CASSIQAYTGELFF.

This clone was picked up one time. The chain combines TRBV5-1 with TRBJ2-3; 14 bases map to TRBD2. The germline CDR1 and CDR2 sequences are SGHRS and YFSETQ. The CDR3 is made up of 17 amino acids. V shed 3 bases, J shed 8 bases, and the junction held 11 bases outside the gene matches. In nucleotides, the CDR3 is TGCGCCAGCAGCTCCCTTCTGACTAGCGGGGGGGCGGGTACGCAGTATTTT. This sequence encodes CASSSLLTSGGAGTQYF.

The CDR3 nucleotides are TGTGCCAGCAGCTTAAAGGGGGGGACCTACAATGAGCAGTTCTTC. Its translation: CASSLKGGTYNEQFF. The chain combines TRBV7-7 with TRBJ2-1, with D perhaps matching TRBD2 (7 bases). V was pared by 2 bases and J by 2 bases, with 10 bases between. The germline V gene encodes CDR1 SSHAT and CDR2 FNYEAQ (reference sequence). This CDR3 region has 15 residues.

J is TRBJ2-3 and V is TRBV28; 10 bases line up with TRBD1. Germline V gives CDR1 MDHEN, CDR2 SYDVKM. There are 18 residues in the CDR3. Losses at the gene ends were 6 bases for V and 4 bases for J; bases not matched to a gene: 16. CDR3 in DNA: TGTGCCAGCAGCTATCCCCCGCCGACAGGGGGCAGCGCAGATACGCAGTATTTT. As protein: CASSYPPPTGGSADTQYF.

V is TRBV15 and J is TRBJ1-4; D ambiguous. The germline V gene has CDR1 LNHNV and CDR2 YYDKDF (reference sequence). V was clipped by 4 bases and J by 7 bases, with 13 bases between them. This CDR3 contains 14 residues. CDR3 loop: CATSIRPFGEKLFF. In nucleotides, the CDR3 is TGTGCCACCAGCATTAGGCCCTTTGGTGAAAAACTGTTTTTT. The variable domain in full, with the rest retrieved from reference TRBV15 and TRBJ1-4, is DAMVIQNPRYQVTQFGKPVTLSCSQTLNHNVMYWYQQKSSQAPKLLFHYYDKDFNNEADTPDNFQSRRPNTSFCFLDIRSPGLGDTAMYLCATSIRPFGEKLFFGSGTQLSVL.

This clone was seen only a few times. The rearrangement uses TRBV6-6 and TRBJ2-7, with D uncertain. The CDR3 length is 12 residues. V dropped 4 bases and J dropped 3 bases, with 7 bases sitting between them. Per the germline V gene, CDR1 is MNHNY and CDR2 is SVGAGI (reference sequence). In nucleotides, the CDR3 is TGTGCCAGCAGTTCTCCACGCTACGAGCAGTACTTC. It codes for CASSSPRYEQYF.

The chain employs TRBV30 and TRBJ2-7; D possibly corresponds to TRBD1 (6 bases). Deletions cut 1 base from V and 2 bases from J, with 12 bases between. The length of the CDR3 is 14 residues. CDR1 is GTSNPN and CDR2 is SVGIG in the germline V gene (reference sequence). CDR3 DNA sequence: TGTGCCTGGAGTGAAGGGCCAGGGGCCTACGAGCAGTACTTC. Translation: CAWSEGPGAYEQYF.

This chain connects TRBV5-1 to TRBJ2-7; 9 bases fit TRBD1. Unmatched junction bases numbered 6, after V lost 0 bases and J lost 5 bases. The CDR3 consists of 15 residues. The germline V gene encodes CDR1 SGHRS and CDR2 YFSETQ. CDR3: CASSLALQGADEQYF. The DNA for the CDR3 is TGCGCCAGCAGCTTGGCCCTACAGGGGGCAGACGAGCAGTACTTC.

The V and J genes are TRBV6-6 and TRBJ1-2; D perhaps matches TRBD1 (5 bases). V gave up 5 bases and J gave up 0 bases, with 16 bases separating them. The CDR3 sequence is 16 residues long. The germline CDR1 and CDR2 sequences are MNHNY and SVGAGI (reference sequence). In DNA form, the CDR3 reads TGTGCCAGCAGTCTCGACAGTCGAACAGCTAACTATGGCTACACCTTC. Its translation is CASSLDSRTANYGYTF.

The gene calls are TRBV7-2 and TRBJ2-5; D unclear. The V end was cut by 5 bases, the J end by 7 bases, with 11 bases between. Germline values: CDR1 SGHTA, CDR2 FQGNSA. The CDR3 runs to 12 residues. The CDR3 loop reads CASSPTRGTQYF. For the CDR3, the DNA is TGTGCCAGCAGCCCCACCCGTGGGACCCAGTACTTC.

V is TRBV7-9 and J is TRBJ2-5, with D uncertain. CDR1 is SEHNR, CDR2 FQNEAQ, per germline (reference sequence). V lost 3 bases, J lost 1 base, and 9 bases lay in between. The CDR3 sequence is 14 residues long. The DNA for the CDR3 is TGTGCCAGCAGCTTGGTCAGGACCCAAGAGACCCAGTACTTC. This sequence encodes CASSLVRTQETQYF.